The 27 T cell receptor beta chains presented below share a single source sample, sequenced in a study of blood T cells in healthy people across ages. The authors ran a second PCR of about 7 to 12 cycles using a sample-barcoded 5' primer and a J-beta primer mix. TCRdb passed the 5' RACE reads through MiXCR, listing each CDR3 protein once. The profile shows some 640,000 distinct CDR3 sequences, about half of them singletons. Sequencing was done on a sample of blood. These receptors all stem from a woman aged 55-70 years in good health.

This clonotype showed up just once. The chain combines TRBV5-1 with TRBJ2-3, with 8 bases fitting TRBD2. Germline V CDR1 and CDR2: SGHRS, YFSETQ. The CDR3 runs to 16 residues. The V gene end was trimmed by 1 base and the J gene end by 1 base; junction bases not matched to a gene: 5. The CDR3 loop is CASSLRAGGGTDTQYF. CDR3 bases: TGCGCCAGCAGCTTGAGGGCGGGAGGCGGCACAGATACGCAGTATTTT.

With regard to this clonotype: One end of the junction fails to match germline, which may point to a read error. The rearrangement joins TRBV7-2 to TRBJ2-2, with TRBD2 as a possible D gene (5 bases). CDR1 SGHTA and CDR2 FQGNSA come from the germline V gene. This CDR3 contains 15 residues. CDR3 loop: CANSLALSNTGELFF. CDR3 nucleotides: TGTGCCAACAGCTTAGCGCTTTCGAACACCGGGGAGCTGTTTTTT. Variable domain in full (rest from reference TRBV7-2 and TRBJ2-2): GAGVSQSPSNKVTEKGKDVELRCDPISGHTALYWYRQSLGQGLEFLIYFQGNSAPDKSGLPSDRFSAERTGGSVSTLTIQRTQQEDSAVYLCANSLALSNTGELFFGEGSRLTVL.

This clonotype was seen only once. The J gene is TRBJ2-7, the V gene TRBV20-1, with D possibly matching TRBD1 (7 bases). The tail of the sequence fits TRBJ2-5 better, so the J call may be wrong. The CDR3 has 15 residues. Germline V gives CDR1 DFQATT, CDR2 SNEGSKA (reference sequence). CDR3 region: CSAPRRGQKQETQYF. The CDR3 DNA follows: TGCAGTGCCCCTCGGAGGGGGCAAAAACAGGAGACCCAGTACTTC.

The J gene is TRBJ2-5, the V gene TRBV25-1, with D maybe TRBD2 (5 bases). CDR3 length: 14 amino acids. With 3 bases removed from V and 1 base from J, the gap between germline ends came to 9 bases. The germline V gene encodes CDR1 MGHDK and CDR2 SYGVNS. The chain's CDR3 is CASSDFRGQETQYF. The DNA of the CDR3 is TGTGCCAGCAGTGATTTTCGGGGCCAAGAGACCCAGTACTTC.

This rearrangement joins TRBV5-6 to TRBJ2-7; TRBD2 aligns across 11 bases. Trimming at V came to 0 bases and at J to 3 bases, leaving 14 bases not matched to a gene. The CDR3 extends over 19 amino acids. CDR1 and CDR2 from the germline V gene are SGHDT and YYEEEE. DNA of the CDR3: TGTGCCAGCAGCTTGGTAACACTAGCGGGAGATTTCCCAATCTACGAGCAGTACTTC. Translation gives CASSLVTLAGDFPIYEQYF.

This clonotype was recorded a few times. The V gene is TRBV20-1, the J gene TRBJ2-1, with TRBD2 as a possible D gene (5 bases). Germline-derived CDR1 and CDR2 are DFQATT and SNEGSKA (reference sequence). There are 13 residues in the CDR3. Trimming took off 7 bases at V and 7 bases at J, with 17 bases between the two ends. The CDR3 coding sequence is TGCAGTGTCGAAAAATCCGGGGTAAATGAGCAGTTCTTC. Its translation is CSVEKSGVNEQFF.

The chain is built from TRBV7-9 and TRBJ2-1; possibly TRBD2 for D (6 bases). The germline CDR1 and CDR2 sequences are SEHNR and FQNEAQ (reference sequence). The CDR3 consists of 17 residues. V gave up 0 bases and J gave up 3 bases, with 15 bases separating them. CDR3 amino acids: CASSLAFGRSVYNEQFF. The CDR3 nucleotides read TGTGCCAGCAGCTTAGCGTTCGGGAGAAGTGTCTACAATGAGCAGTTCTTC.

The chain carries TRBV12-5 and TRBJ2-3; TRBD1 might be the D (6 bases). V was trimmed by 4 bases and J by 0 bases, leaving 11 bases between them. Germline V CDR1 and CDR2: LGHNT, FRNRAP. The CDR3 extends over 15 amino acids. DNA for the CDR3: TGTGCTAGTGGTTCAGGGGCGAGGAGCACAGATACGCAGTATTTT. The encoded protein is CASGSGARSTDTQYF.

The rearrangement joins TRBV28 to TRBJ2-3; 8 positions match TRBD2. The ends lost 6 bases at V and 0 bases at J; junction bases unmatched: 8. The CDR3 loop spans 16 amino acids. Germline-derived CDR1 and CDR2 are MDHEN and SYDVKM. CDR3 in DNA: TGTGCCAGCAGCCAAAGCGGGAGAGGGAGCACAGATACGCAGTATTTT. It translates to CASSQSGRGSTDTQYF.

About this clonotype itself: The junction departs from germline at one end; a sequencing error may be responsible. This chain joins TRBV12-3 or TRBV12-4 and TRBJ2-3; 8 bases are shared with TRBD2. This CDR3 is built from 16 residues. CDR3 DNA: TGTGCCAGCAGTCGTCGACGAGCGGGAGCAGCAGAGACGCAGTATTTT. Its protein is CASSRRRAGAAETQYF.

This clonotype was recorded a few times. DNA for the CDR3: TGTGCCATCAGTGAGTCCGAGGTTACGCAGTATTTT. Protein product: CAISESEVTQYF. V and J are TRBV10-3 and TRBJ2-3; the D is unclear. There are 12 residues in the CDR3. Germline V CDR1 and CDR2: ENHRY, SYGVKD. The ends were cut back, 0 bases at V and 8 bases at J, with 6 bases in the middle.

Here the CDR3 reads CSAASGRGRETQYF. The CDR3, as DNA: TGCAGTGCTGCAAGCGGGAGGGGTCGGGAGACCCAGTACTTC. V is TRBV20-1 and J is TRBJ2-5, with 10 nucleotides matching TRBD2. The germline V gene has CDR1 DFQATT and CDR2 SNEGSKA (reference sequence). With V trimmed by 5 bases and J by 5 bases, 8 bases remained unmatched. CDR3 length: 14 amino acids.

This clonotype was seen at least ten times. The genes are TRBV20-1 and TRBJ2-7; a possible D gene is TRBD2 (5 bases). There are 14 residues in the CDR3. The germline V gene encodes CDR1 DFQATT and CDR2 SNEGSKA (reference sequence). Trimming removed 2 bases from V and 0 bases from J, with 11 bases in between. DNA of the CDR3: TGCAGTGCTAGAATAGCGTATAGCTCCTACGAGCAGTACTTC. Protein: CSARIAYSSYEQYF.

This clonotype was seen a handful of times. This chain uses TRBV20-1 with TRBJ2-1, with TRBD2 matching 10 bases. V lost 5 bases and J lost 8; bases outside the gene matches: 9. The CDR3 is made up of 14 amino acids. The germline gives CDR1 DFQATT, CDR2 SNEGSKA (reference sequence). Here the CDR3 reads CSAGALAGFDEQFF. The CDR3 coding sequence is TGCAGTGCTGGCGCACTAGCGGGATTTGATGAGCAGTTCTTC.

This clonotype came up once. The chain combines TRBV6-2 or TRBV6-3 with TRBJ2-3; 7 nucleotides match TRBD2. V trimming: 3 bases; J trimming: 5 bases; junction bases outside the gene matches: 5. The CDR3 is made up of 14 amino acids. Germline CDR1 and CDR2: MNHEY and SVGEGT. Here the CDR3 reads CASSYGGSLDTQYF. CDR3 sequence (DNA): TGTGCCAGCAGTTATGGCGGGAGTCTAGATACGCAGTATTTT.

The CDR3 coding sequence is TGCAGTGCTCAAAAAGAGACCCAGTACTTC. It translates to CSAQKETQYF. The rearrangement uses TRBV20-1 and TRBJ2-5; D is unclear. Germline V gene sequence: CDR1 DFQATT, CDR2 SNEGSKA (reference sequence). Trimming left V 5 bases short and J 3 bases short, with 4 bases between. The CDR3 length is 10 residues.

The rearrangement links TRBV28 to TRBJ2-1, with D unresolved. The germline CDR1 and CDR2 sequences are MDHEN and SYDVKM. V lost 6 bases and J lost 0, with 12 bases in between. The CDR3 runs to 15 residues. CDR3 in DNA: TGTGCCAGCAGCCCAATGGGCCTCTCCTACAATGAGCAGTTCTTC. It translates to CASSPMGLSYNEQFF.

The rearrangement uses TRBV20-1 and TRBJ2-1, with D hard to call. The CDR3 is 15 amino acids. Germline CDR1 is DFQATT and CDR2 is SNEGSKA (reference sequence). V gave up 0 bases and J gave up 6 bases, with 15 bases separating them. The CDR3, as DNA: TGCAGTGCTAGAGATCCACGGCACGGAGTCAATGAGCAGTTCTTC. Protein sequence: CSARDPRHGVNEQFF.

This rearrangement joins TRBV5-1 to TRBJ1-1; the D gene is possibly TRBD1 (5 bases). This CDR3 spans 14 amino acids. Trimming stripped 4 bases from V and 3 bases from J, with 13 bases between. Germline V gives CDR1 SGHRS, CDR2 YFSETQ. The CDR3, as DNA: TGCGCCAGCAGCCGAGGGGACGGAGACACTGAAGCTTTCTTT. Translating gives CASSRGDGDTEAFF.

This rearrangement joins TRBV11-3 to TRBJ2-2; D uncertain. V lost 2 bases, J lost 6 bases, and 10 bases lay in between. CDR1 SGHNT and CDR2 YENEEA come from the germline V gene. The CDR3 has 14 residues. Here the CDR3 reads CASSLRSIAGELFF. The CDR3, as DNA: TGTGCCAGCAGCTTAAGGAGTATTGCCGGGGAGCTGTTTTTT.

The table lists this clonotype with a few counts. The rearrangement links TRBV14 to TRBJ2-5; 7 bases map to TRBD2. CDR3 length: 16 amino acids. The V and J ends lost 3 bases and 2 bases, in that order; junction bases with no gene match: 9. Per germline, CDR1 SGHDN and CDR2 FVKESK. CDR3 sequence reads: CASSQEQGTIQETQYF. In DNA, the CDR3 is TGTGCCAGCAGCCAGGAGCAAGGGACTATTCAAGAGACCCAGTACTTC. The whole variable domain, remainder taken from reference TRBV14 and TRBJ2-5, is EAGVTQFPSHSVIEKGQTVTLRCDPISGHDNLYWYRRVMGKEIKFLLHFVKESKQDESGMPNNRFLAERTGGTYSTLKVQPAELEDSGVYFCASSQEQGTIQETQYFGPGTRLLVL.

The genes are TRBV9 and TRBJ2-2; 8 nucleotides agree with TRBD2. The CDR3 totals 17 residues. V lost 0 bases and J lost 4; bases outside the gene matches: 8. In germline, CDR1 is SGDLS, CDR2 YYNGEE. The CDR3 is CASSVDPSGRSTGELFF. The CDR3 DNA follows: TGTGCCAGCAGCGTAGATCCCAGCGGGAGAAGCACCGGGGAGCTGTTTTTT.

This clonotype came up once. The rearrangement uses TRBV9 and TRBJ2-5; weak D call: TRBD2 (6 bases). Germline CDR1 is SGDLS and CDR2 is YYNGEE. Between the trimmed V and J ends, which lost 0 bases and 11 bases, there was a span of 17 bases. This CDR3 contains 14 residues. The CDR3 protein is CASSVGGLTREQYF. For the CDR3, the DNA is TGTGCCAGCAGCGTAGGGGGCTTAACCCGGGAGCAGTACTTC.

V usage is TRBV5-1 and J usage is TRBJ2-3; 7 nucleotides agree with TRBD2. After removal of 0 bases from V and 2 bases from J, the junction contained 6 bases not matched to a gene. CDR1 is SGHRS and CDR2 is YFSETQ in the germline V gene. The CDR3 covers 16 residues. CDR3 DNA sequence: TGCGCCAGCAGCTTGGCCCCAGCGGGGTCCACAGATACGCAGTATTTT. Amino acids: CASSLAPAGSTDTQYF.

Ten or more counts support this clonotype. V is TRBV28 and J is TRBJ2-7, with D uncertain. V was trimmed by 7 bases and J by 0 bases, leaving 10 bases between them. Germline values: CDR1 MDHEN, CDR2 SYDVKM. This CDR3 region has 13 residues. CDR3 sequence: CASTSTSSYEQYF. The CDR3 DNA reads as TGTGCCAGCACCTCGACCAGCTCCTACGAGCAGTACTTC.

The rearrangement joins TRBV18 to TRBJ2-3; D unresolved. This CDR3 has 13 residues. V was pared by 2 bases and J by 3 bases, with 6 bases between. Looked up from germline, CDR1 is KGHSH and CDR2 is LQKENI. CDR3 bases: TGTGCCAGCTCACCAGGGTTAACAGATACGCAGTATTTT. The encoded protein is CASSPGLTDTQYF.

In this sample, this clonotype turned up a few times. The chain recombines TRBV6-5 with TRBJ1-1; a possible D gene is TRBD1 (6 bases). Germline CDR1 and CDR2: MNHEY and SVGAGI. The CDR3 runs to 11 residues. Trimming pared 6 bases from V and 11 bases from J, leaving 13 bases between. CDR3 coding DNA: TGTGCCAGCAGACGGGAGACAGGTGCTTTCTTT. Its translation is CASRRETGAFF.